This T cell receptor (beta chain) is from a study of T cell repertoires in cytomegalovirus infection. Overall study: CMV infection plus the matching HLA type was flagged by public TCR beta signatures. Study-level findings and limits: CMV-specific HLA-C-restricted TCR beta clonotypes dominated the ex vivo response.

CDR1 and CDR2 (germline): MNHNY, SVGAGI (reference sequence). Trimming took off 0 bases at V and 0 bases at J, with 15 bases between the two ends. CDR3 size: 18 residues. TCRdb called the reads again in MiXCR, with one record for every CDR3 protein. The data contain about 890,000 distinct CDR3 sequences, approximately 31% of them singletons. Comments on this clonotype: Its antigen is as yet unknown.

This TCR came from a human donor in good health (CMV status not recorded). Some clones in this sample may be carry-over from other donors' samples. The specimen was cultured CD8+ T cells from PBMCs, collected from culture after CMV antigen stimulation. The V call is TRBV6-6, the J call TRBJ2-1, with D hard to call. The CDR3 loop is CASSYSIGDLSSYNEQFF. In DNA form, the CDR3 reads TGTGCCAGCAGTTACTCGATCGGCGACTTGAGCTCCTACAATGAGCAGTTCTTC.